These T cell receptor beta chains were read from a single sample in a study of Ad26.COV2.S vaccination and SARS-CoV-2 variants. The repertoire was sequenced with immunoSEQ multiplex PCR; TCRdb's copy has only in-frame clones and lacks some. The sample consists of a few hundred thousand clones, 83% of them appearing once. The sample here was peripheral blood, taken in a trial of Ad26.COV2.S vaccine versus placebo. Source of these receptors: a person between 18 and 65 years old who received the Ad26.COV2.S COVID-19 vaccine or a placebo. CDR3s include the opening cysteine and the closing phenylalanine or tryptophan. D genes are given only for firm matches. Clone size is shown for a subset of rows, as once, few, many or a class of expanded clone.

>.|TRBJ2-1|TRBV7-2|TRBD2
CASSLTLAGGRGNEQFF
TGTGCCAGCAGCTTAACACTAGCGGGGGGGCGAGGGAATGAGCAGTTCTTC
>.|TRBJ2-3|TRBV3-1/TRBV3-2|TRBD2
CASSISGGASDTQYF
TGTGCCAGCAGCATTAGCGGGGGGGCCTCAGATACGCAGTATTTT
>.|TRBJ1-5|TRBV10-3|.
CAISDRTGQPQHF
TGTGCCATCTCGGACAGAACGGGCCAGCCCCAGCATTTT
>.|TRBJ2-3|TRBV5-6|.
CASSLGLIADTQYF
TGTGCCAGCAGCTTGGGGCTAATTGCAGATACGCAGTATTTT
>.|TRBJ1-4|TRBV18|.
CASSPNPGQPGREKLFF
TGTGCCAGCTCACCGAACCCGGGACAACCTGGGAGGGAAAAACTGTTTTTT
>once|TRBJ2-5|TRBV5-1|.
CASSPSPQETQYF
TGCGCCAGCAGCCCCTCGCCACAAGAGACCCAGTACTTC
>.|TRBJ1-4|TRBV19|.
CASSIDSTANEKLFF
TGTGCCAGTAGTATAGATTCAACGGCTAATGAAAAACTGTTTTTT
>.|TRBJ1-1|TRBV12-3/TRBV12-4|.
CASSLIEGTEAFF
TGTGCCAGCAGTTTAATTGAAGGCACTGAAGCTTTCTTT
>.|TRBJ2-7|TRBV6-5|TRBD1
CASRVQGSSYEQYF
TGTGCCAGCAGGGTACAGGGGTCCTCCTACGAGCAGTACTTC
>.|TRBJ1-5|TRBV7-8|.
CASNHLYSNQPQHF
TGTGCCAGCAACCACTTATATAGCAATCAGCCCCAGCATTTT
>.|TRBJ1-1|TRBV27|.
CASSFRGAEAFF
TGTGCCAGCAGTTTCCGGGGCGCTGAAGCTTTCTTT
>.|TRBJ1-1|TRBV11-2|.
CASSSGLTTEAFF
TGTGCCAGCAGCTCCGGCCTAACCACTGAAGCTTTCTTT
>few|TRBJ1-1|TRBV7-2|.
CASSLSLNTEAFF
TGTGCCAGCAGCTTAAGTCTGAACACTGAAGCTTTCTTT
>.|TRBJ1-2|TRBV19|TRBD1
CASLGQGAYGYTF
TGTGCCAGTTTGGGGCAGGGGGCTTATGGCTACACCTTC
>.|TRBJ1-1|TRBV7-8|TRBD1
CASSLYADRLNTEAFF
TGTGCCAGCAGCTTATATGCGGACAGGCTAAACACTGAAGCTTTCTTT
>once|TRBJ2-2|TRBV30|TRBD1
CAWGLGTANTGELFF
TGTGCCTGGGGCCTCGGGACAGCTAACACCGGGGAGCTGTTTTTT
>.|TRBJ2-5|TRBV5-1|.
CASSQSSTRSETQYF
TGCGCCAGCAGCCAATCCTCAACTAGATCAGAGACCCAGTACTTC
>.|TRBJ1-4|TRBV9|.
CASSVGDSRGNEKLFF
TGTGCCAGCAGCGTTGGGGACTCTCGGGGTAATGAAAAACTGTTTTTT
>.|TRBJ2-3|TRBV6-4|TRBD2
CASSLLAGGPLGADTQYF
TGTGCCAGCAGTCTTCTAGCGGGAGGGCCGCTGGGGGCAGATACGCAGTATTTT
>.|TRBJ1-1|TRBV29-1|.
CSVVHVATEAFF
TGCAGCGTTGTCCACGTGGCCACTGAAGCTTTCTTT
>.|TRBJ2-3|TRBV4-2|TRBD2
CASSQAGGGGSTDTQYF
TGTGCCAGCAGCCAAGCGGGCGGCGGGGGAAGCACAGATACGCAGTATTTT
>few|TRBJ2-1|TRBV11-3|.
CASSYSGSSNEQFF
TGTGCCAGCAGCTATAGCGGTTCCTCCAATGAGCAGTTCTTC
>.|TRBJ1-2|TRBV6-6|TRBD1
CASSPTGNYGYTF
TGTGCCAGCAGTCCGACAGGGAACTATGGCTACACCTTC
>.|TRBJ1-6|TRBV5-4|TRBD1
CASSLGTGVSPLHF
TGTGCCAGCAGCCTCGGGACAGGGGTCTCACCCCTCCACTTT
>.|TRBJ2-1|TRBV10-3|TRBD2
CAIGGTSGRRPYNEQFF
TGTGCCATCGGGGGGACTAGCGGGAGGAGGCCATACAATGAGCAGTTCTTC
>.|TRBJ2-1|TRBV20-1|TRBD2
CSAASGGTSLF
TGCAGTGCTGCTAGCGGGGGGACATCCCTCTTC
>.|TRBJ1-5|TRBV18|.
CASSQNNQPQHF
TGTGCCAGCTCACAAAACAATCAGCCCCAGCATTTT
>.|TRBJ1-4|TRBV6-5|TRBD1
CASGSGGTNEKLFF
TGTGCCAGCGGCTCAGGGGGCACTAATGAAAAACTGTTTTTT
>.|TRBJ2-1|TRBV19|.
CASNPAWGNEQFF
TGTGCCAGTAACCCTGCCTGGGGGAATGAGCAGTTCTTC